A selection of T cell receptor beta chains follows, all from one sample in a study of cytomegalovirus exposure and HLA in healthy donors. The table came from immunoSEQ multiplex PCR; TCRdb's copy has only in-frame clones and leaves some out. Of roughly 160,000 clones listed, around 85% are singletons. The sequenced material came from PBMCs. The receptors shown here come from a boy aged 2 to 10 in good health and CMV-seronegative. Both conserved end residues are trimmed from each CDR3. Expanded clones get a size class; other rows say once, few or many, or leave the size out.

CDR3,J,V,size
SARGLYEQY,TRBJ2-7,TRBV20-1,few
ASSFGGYGYT,TRBJ1-2,TRBV28,.
ASSLDPGQGDRHGYT,TRBJ1-2,TRBV5-5,few
SSSLARTGYT,TRBJ1-2,TRBV7-9,.
ASGLTAGETQY,TRBJ2-5,TRBV2,.
ASIHFPGQGSGYT,TRBJ1-2,TRBV7-8,few
ASSMGLAGTFSYEQY,TRBJ2-7,TRBV5-4,.
ASSLMGGSPLY,TRBJ1-6,TRBV28,.
ASSPRASYEQY,TRBJ2-7,TRBV7-8,.
AWLLGRGEGYT,TRBJ1-2,TRBV30,.
SVDKDRVAGYT,TRBJ1-2,TRBV29-1,.
ASSHQPGDGYT,TRBJ1-2,TRBV11-2,.
ASSKDRGQHEQY,TRBJ2-7,TRBV21-1,.
ASRAGSSSNTGELF,TRBJ2-2,TRBV5-1,.
ASRVDSYTEAF,TRBJ1-1,TRBV6-1,.
ASSVAGQGLTKLF,TRBJ1-4,TRBV9,.
ASSETSGGYYEQY,TRBJ2-7,TRBV28,.
ASSQVSAGPEFGNQPQH,TRBJ1-5,TRBV4-2,.
AGLAGDYNEQF,TRBJ2-1,TRBV6-4,.
ASSETPSGLYNEQF,TRBJ2-1,TRBV6-1,.
ASSQEQGTNEKLF,TRBJ1-4,TRBV4-2,.
ASQKTGAEGETQY,TRBJ2-5,TRBV2,.
ASSPYDRPTEAF,TRBJ1-1,TRBV7-2,.
ASSPRRAGSNEKLF,TRBJ1-4,TRBV28,.
ASSLEMAEPGTGTYGYT,TRBJ1-2,TRBV5-6,.
AWNGRGDTEAF,TRBJ1-1,TRBV30,.
ASSLLSSGTSASNEQF,TRBJ2-1,TRBV7-9,.
SAGGQGITDTQY,TRBJ2-3,TRBV29-1,.
ASKNGGGDTQY,TRBJ2-3,TRBV28,.
ASSRDSYGYT,TRBJ1-2,TRBV5-1,.
ASTPGRGNYGYT,TRBJ1-2,TRBV2,once
ASSYTGQDEQY,TRBJ2-7,TRBV6-5,.
ASSFPLAGMSYNEQF,TRBJ2-1,TRBV13,.
ASSKDRENTEAF,TRBJ1-1,TRBV4-2,once
ASCTNRNTEAF,TRBJ1-1,TRBV2,.
ASTMTGGGNTIY,TRBJ1-3,TRBV28,.
ASSFGRENTEAF,TRBJ1-1,TRBV7-9,once
ASSISSGGINEQF,TRBJ2-1,TRBV7-3,.
ASSPSASTYNEQF,TRBJ2-1,TRBV27,.
ASSEGATGVPPDTQY,TRBJ2-3,TRBV10-1,.
ASSLGKGAGYT,TRBJ1-2,TRBV11-1,once
ASSSALRGGKF,TRBJ2-1,TRBV7-9,.
ASSLVGGVSYNEQF,TRBJ2-1,TRBV5-1,once
ASIQAFEAF,TRBJ1-1,TRBV2,.
ASSEDIDTQY,TRBJ2-3,TRBV6-1,.